This T cell receptor beta chain came from a study of CD8 T cells in ankylosing spondylitis. General study results and limits: The study identified a TCR beta motif of fewer than 10 highly homologous variants that appeared characteristic of ankylosing spondylitis blood. Clones tied to disease were said to be significantly enriched in matched ankylosing spondylitis synovial fluid.

It was by quantitative 5'-RACE with molecular barcodes that TCR beta libraries were made. MiXCR, run by TCRdb on the 5' RACE reads, gives a single entry per CDR3 protein. The sample lists about 160,000 distinct CDR3 sequences, around 19% seen once, with about 8.3% in the top ten. V gave up 6 bases and J gave up 4 bases, with 16 bases separating them. The CDR3 is 14 amino acids. This clonotype was detected many times. Its target is unknown. The sample consisted of blood, either unsorted or a sorted T cell fraction (not recorded which). J is TRBJ2-7 and V is TRBV12-3 or TRBV12-4, with D possibly being TRBD2 (5 bases). The sequence was collected from a male donor with ankylosing spondylitis or in good health (not recorded which). The CDR3 is CASSLGREIYEQYF. The CDR3 nucleotides read TGTGCCAGCAGCCTCGGACGGGAAATTTACGAGCAGTACTTC.